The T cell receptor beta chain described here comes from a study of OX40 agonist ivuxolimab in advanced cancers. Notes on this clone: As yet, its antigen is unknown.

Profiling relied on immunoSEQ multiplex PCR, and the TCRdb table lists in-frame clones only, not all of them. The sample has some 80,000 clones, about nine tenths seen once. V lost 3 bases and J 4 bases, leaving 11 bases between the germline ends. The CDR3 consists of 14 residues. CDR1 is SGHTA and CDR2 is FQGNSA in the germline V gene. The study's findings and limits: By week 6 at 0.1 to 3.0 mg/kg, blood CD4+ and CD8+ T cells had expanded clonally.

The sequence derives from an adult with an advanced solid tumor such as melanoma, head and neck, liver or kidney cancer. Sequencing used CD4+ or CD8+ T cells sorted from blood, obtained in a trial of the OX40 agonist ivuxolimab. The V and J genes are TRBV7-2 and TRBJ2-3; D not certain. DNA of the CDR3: TGTGCCAGCAGCTTCAACAGTCAACCAGATACGCAGTATTTT. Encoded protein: CASSFNSQPDTQYF.